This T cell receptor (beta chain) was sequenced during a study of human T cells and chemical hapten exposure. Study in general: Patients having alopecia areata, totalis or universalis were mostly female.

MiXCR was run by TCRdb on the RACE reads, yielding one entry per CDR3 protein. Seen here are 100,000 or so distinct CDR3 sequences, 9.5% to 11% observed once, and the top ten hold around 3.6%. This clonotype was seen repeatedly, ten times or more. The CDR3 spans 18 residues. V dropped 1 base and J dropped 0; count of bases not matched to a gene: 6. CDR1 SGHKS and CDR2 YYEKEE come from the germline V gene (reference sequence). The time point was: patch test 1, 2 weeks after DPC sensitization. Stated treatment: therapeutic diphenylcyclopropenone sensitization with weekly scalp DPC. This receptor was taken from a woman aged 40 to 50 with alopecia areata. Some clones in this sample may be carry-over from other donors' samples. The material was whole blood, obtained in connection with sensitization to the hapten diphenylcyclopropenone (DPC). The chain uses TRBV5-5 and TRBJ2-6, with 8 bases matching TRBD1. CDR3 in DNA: TGTGCCAGCAGCTTGCTGACAGGGGCCCACTCTGGGGCCAACGTCCTGACTTTC. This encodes CASSLLTGAHSGANVLTF.